Sequencing of this T cell receptor beta chain was carried out in a study of cytomegalovirus exposure and HLA in healthy donors. As for this clone: Its antigen is unidentified. At one end the junction does not follow the germline gene, possibly because of a read error.

The germline V gene encodes CDR1 WSHSY and CDR2 SAAADI. This CDR3 has 12 amino acids. Study conclusions and caveats: In a later analysis, across HLA loci, associated TCR counts were highest for DRB1, lowest for HLA-C. Among TCR beta chains, those listed as cytomegalovirus-associated numbered under 200. What a later analysis reportedly showed was that an Asian-associated ancestry cluster had fewer N-insertions than the approximately 720-donor mean.

The primer mix had 60 Vbeta and 13 Jbeta primers. As originally analysed: An analysis that came later counted roughly 87 million unique TCR beta chains, approximately 10 million shared. Some clones are missing from TCRdb's copy, which holds only in-frame ones; the method was immunoSEQ multiplex PCR. From that table come the V and J calls and clone size; the DNA was used to work out D and trimming. This sample carries 100,000 to 150,000 clones, roughly four fifths of them seen once, and the ten largest clones take about 1.8%. The sequenced sample consisted of PBMCs. This sequence joins TRBV10-2 and TRBJ1-1; D unclear. The TCR was taken from a man in his forties or fifties in good health and CMV-seronegative. The CDR3 DNA follows: TGCACCAGCAGGATGGAGTTGGCTGAAGCTTTCTTT. It encodes CTSRMELAEAFF.